This T cell receptor (beta chain) emerged from a study of shared clonotypes between healthy human individuals. Study as a whole: In total, the donors were two women and a few men aged 18 to 49. Overall study results and limits: Only blood samples were collected, and tissue repertoires likely differ.

This clone came up once. Its target is not known. The study used 83 million or so PBMCs per unsorted sample for genomic DNA. From germline, CDR1 is LNHDA and CDR2 SQIVND (reference sequence). CDR3 size: 15 residues. V gave up 4 bases and J gave up 5 bases; unmatched junction bases: 6. This table comes from immunoSEQ multiplex PCR, and its TCRdb copy is limited to in-frame clones, with some not included. The data show around 510,000 clones, just over 75% seen once. The V gene is TRBV19, the J gene TRBJ1-5; 9 bases agree with TRBD1. The sequence was obtained from a middle-aged woman in good health. Some clones in this sample may be carry-over from other donors' samples. What was sequenced was PBMCs. The DNA of the CDR3 is TGTGCCAGTAGTACCCCGGGACAGGGCTATCAGCCCCAGCATTTT. Amino acids: CASSTPGQGYQPQHF. The complete variable domain, with remaining parts taken from reference TRBV19 and TRBJ1-5, reads DGGITQSPKYLFRKEGQNVTLSCEQNLNHDAMYWYRQDPGQGLRLIYYSQIVNDFQKGDIAEGYSVSREKKESFPLTVTSAQKNPTAFYLCASSTPGQGYQPQHFGDGTRLSIL.